This TCR beta chain derives from a study of beta chain features in type 1 diabetes. Study-level information: Investigators examined approximately 110,000,000 sorted cells across all samples.

The entirety of the isolated RNA underwent reverse transcription, so expressed TCRB transcripts were sequenced. The assay was immunoSEQ multiplex PCR, and TCRdb's table has in-frame clones only and misses some. This table has under 250,000 clones, over 11% appearing once. Study-wide points: Insertions were fewer and deletions more numerous at VDJ junctions in type 1 diabetes patients. Type 1 diabetes patients had TCRB CDR3s that were shorter (moderately but significantly so) in all four CD4+ subsets.

Central memory, naive, regulatory and stem cell-like memory CD4+ cells were sorted by CD45RO/CCR7/CD25/CD127/CD95/CD27. The length of the CDR3 is 17 residues. V shed 0 bases, J shed 0 bases, and the junction held 7 bases outside the gene matches. Germline CDR1 GTSNPN, CDR2 SVGIG (reference sequence). As concerns this clone: Its target is not known.

The chain is built from TRBV30 and TRBJ2-7; 11 nucleotides agree with TRBD2. Sequencing was done on a sample of naive CD4+ T cells from blood. This TCR derives from a man aged 25 to 40 with type 1 diabetes. The CDR3: CAWSVQRLAGGSYEQYF. In nucleotides, the CDR3 is TGTGCCTGGAGTGTACAAAGGCTAGCGGGGGGCTCCTACGAGCAGTACTTC.